The 29 T cell receptor beta chains below come from one sample, sequenced in a study of blood T cell repertoires in COVID-19. TCRdb's copy holds only in-frame clones and misses some; the assay was immunoSEQ multiplex PCR. This table has about 33,000 clones, just under 80% appearing once. The sequencing sample was made of peripheral blood. Receptor source: an elderly man with acute or convalescent COVID-19.

The chain uses TRBV5-1 and TRBJ1-4; TRBD1 is a possible D gene (5 bases). The V gene lost 1 base and the J gene lost 3 bases, with 13 bases spanning the gap. The CDR3 runs 16 residues. Germline-derived CDR1 and CDR2 are SGHRS and YFSETQ. CDR3 nucleotides: TGCGCCAGCAGCTTGCAGCTGGGGGGGTCTAATGAAAAACTGTTTTTT. Residues: CASSLQLGGSNEKLFF.

This chain connects TRBV11-3 to TRBJ2-1; D is perhaps TRBD1 (5 bases). CDR3 length: 15 amino acids. CDR1 and CDR2 from the germline V gene are SGHNT and YENEEA. The V end was cut by 0 bases, the J end by 3 bases, with 9 bases between. Written as DNA, the CDR3 is TGTGCCAGCAGCTTAGATAATCAGGGCTACAATGAGCAGTTCTTC. Translated, it gives CASSLDNQGYNEQFF. Full variable domain (remainder filled in from reference TRBV11-3 and TRBJ2-1): EAGVVQSPRYKIIEKKQPVAFWCNPISGHNTLYWYLQNLGQGPELLIRYENEEAVDDSQLPKDRFSAERLKGVDSTLKIQPAELGDSAVYLCASSLDNQGYNEQFFGPGTRLTVL.

DNA for the CDR3: TGTGCCAGTAGTATAAGCTCACAGGGAGGGAGCAATCAGCCCCAGCATTTT. Translating it yields CASSISSQGGSNQPQHF. The chain joins TRBV19 to TRBJ1-5; the D gene is possibly TRBD1 (6 bases). This CDR3 region has 17 residues. Trimming shortened V by 2 bases and J by 1 base, and 15 bases separated the two germline ends. Germline V lookup: CDR1 LNHDA, CDR2 SQIVND (reference sequence).

This clone was counted between two and nine times. Additional DNA sequences in this sample encode the identical CDR3. This rearrangement joins TRBV6-5 to TRBJ2-3, with TRBD2 as a possible D gene (7 bases). CDR1 is MNHEY and CDR2 is SVGAGI in the germline V gene. V lost 2 bases and J 0 bases, leaving 12 bases between the germline ends. The CDR3 runs to 16 residues. CDR3 sequence reads: CASSYRGGVSTDTQYF. The CDR3 DNA is TGTGCCAGCAGTTACAGGGGGGGGGTTAGCACAGATACGCAGTATTTT.

The J gene is TRBJ2-7, the V gene TRBV6-6; D remains ambiguous. The germline V gene has CDR1 MNHNY and CDR2 SVGAGI (reference sequence). This CDR3 comprises 11 residues. Trimming took off 6 bases at V and 0 bases at J, with 3 bases between the two ends. CDR3 residues: CASSFSYEQYF. In DNA form, the CDR3 reads TGTGCCAGCAGCTTCTCCTACGAGCAGTACTTC.

This clone was seen more than once but under ten times. The chain combines TRBV24-1 with TRBJ1-1; D may be TRBD1 (6 bases). CDR1 and CDR2 from the germline V gene are KGHDR and SFDVKD. The CDR3 covers 13 residues. V was trimmed by 4 bases and J by 5 bases, leaving 10 bases between them. CDR3 DNA: TGTGCCACCAGTGAGGGGGCCGGGACTGAAGCTTTCTTT. It specifies CATSEGAGTEAFF.

The chain carries TRBV5-1 and TRBJ2-1; 7 positions match TRBD1. Germline loops: CDR1 SGHRS, CDR2 YFSETQ. The CDR3 is 15 amino acids. V lost 1 base to trimming and J lost 9 bases; unmatched junction nucleotides: 10. This chain's CDR3 is CASSLFPQGEGEQFF. CDR3 DNA sequence: TGCGCCAGCAGCTTGTTCCCTCAGGGGGAAGGTGAGCAGTTCTTC.

V and J are TRBV30 and TRBJ1-5; 8 positions agree with TRBD1. This CDR3 has 13 amino acids. V lost 3 bases to trimming and J lost 5 bases; unmatched junction nucleotides: 3. Germline V CDR1 and CDR2: GTSNPN, SVGIG (reference sequence). CDR3 coding DNA: TGTGCCTGGAGAAAACAGGGGGATCAGCCCCAGCATTTT. Residues: CAWRKQGDQPQHF. The full variable domain, with the rest looked up from reference TRBV30 and TRBJ1-5, is SQTIHQWPATLVQPVGSPLSLECTVEGTSNPNLYWYRQAAGRGLQLLFYSVGIGQISSEVPQNLSASRPQDRQFILSSKKLLLSDSGFYLCAWRKQGDQPQHFGDGTRLSIL.

This chain connects TRBV4-3 to TRBJ2-5; TRBD2 agrees at 9 bases. Germline CDR1 is LGHNA and CDR2 is YSLEER. The CDR3 spans 17 residues. Trimming at V came to 0 bases and at J to 7 bases, leaving 12 bases not matched to a gene. The CDR3 sequence: CASSQDPGGGASGTQYF. The CDR3 DNA is TGCGCCAGCAGCCAAGATCCGGGCGGGGGGGCGTCCGGGACCCAGTACTTC.

The V and J genes are TRBV5-6 and TRBJ2-7; TRBD1 matches at 10 bases. In germline, CDR1 is SGHDT, CDR2 YYEEEE. The CDR3 has 16 residues. V was clipped by 0 bases and J by 6 bases; unmatched bases: 9. Here the CDR3 DNA reads TGTGCCAGCAGCTTGGGACTCTGGGGACAGGGGACCGAGCAGTACTTC. Translated: CASSLGLWGQGTEQYF.

The rearrangement joins TRBV5-1 to TRBJ2-1; 10 positions agree with TRBD1. Germline CDR1 SGHRS, CDR2 YFSETQ. The V segment lost 5 bases and the J segment 8 bases; nucleotides outside the gene matches: 13. This CDR3 has 16 residues. Here the CDR3 DNA reads TGCGCCAGCAGACTTGCCGGGACAGGGGTTTTGGATGAGCAGTTCTTC. Translation gives CASRLAGTGVLDEQFF.

The chain combines TRBV6-5 with TRBJ1-4; TRBD1 agrees at 8 bases. V shed 7 bases and J 8 bases; nucleotides not matched to a gene: 12. The CDR3 covers 15 residues. Per germline, CDR1 MNHEY and CDR2 SVGAGI. The CDR3 loop reads CASKLIRGLWEKLFF. The DNA for the CDR3 is TGTGCCAGCAAACTCATCAGGGGGCTCTGGGAAAAACTGTTTTTT.

The sample holds one count of this clone. The genes are TRBV19 and TRBJ1-1; TRBD1 is a possible D gene (6 bases). Germline CDR1 reads LNHDA; CDR2 reads SQIVND (reference sequence). With 7 bases removed from V and 0 bases from J, the gap between germline ends came to 12 bases. The CDR3 contains 14 residues. The CDR3 spells CASTPGHLNTEAFF. In nucleotides, the CDR3 is TGTGCCAGTACCCCGGGACATCTGAACACTGAAGCTTTCTTT. Filled out from reference TRBV19 and TRBJ1-1, the complete variable domain reads DGGITQSPKYLFRKEGQNVTLSCEQNLNHDAMYWYRQDPGQGLRLIYYSQIVNDFQKGDIAEGYSVSREKKESFPLTVTSAQKNPTAFYLCASTPGHLNTEAFFGQGTRLTVV.

The V and J genes are TRBV19 and TRBJ1-1; the D is unclear. Per germline, CDR1 LNHDA and CDR2 SQIVND (reference sequence). This CDR3 comprises 12 residues. V was cut by 4 bases and J by 8 bases, with 11 bases left in between. The CDR3 protein is CASSTAGGEAFF. The CDR3 DNA reads TGTGCCAGTAGTACAGCGGGAGGCGAAGCTTTCTTT.

The rearrangement uses TRBV2 and TRBJ2-1; 11 bases agree with TRBD2. CDR3 size: 18 residues. The germline CDR1 and CDR2 sequences are SNHLY and FYNNEI. V lost 6 bases and J lost 0; bases outside the gene matches: 10. The DNA of the CDR3 is TGTGCCAGCAGCGTTAGGGGACTAGCGGCAACCTCCTACAATGAGCAGTTCTTC. Protein: CASSVRGLAATSYNEQFF.

The chain uses TRBV19 and TRBJ1-1; 8 bases align to TRBD1. V trimming: 10 bases; J trimming: 10 bases; junction bases outside the gene matches: 14. Germline-derived CDR1 and CDR2 are LNHDA and SQIVND (reference sequence). The CDR3 loop spans 13 amino acids. The CDR3 coding sequence is TGTGCCACCGCGGACAGGGCTGCGGAGGGAGCTTTCTTT. Translating gives CATADRAAEGAFF.

About this clone itself: The sample has other DNA sequences that encode this CDR3 too. The chain has TRBV18 and TRBJ2-5; D unresolved. CDR1 and CDR2 (germline): KGHSH, LQKENI. This CDR3 is 13 amino acids long. Trimming took 0 bases from V and 5 from J, leaving 7 bases between them. In nucleotides, the CDR3 is TGTGCCAGCTCACCACCGGTCGGGGAGACCCAGTACTTC. Translation gives CASSPPVGETQYF. Combining the CDR3 with reference TRBV18 and TRBJ2-5 gives the whole variable domain NAGVMQNPRHLVRRRGQEARLRCSPMKGHSHVYWYRQLPEEGLKFMVYLQKENIIDESGMPKERFSAEFPKEGPSILRIQQVVRGDSAAYFCASSPPVGETQYFGPGTRLLVL.

V and J are TRBV6-2 or TRBV6-3 and TRBJ1-1; D call uncertain. CDR1 is MNHEY, CDR2 SVGEGT, per germline. This CDR3 is built from 14 residues. Deletions cut 4 bases from V and 5 bases from J, with 14 bases between. CDR3 sequence: CASSSLGGRTEAFF. CDR3 DNA sequence: TGTGCCAGCAGTTCCTTGGGAGGGAGGACTGAAGCTTTCTTT.

The table lists this clone with a few counts. CDR3 DNA: TGTGCCAGCAGAGACGGGGGACGGTCCTACGAGCAGTACTTC. Translation gives CASRDGGRSYEQYF. The chain links TRBV2 to TRBJ2-7; TRBD2 is a possible D gene (6 bases). V lost 6 bases, J lost 1 base, and 13 bases lay in between. CDR1 SNHLY and CDR2 FYNNEI come from the germline V gene. This CDR3 contains 14 residues.

V gene TRBV7-2 combines with J gene TRBJ2-4; a possible D gene is TRBD1 (8 bases). The CDR3 totals 16 residues. Germline CDR1 reads SGHTA; CDR2 reads FQGNSA. Trimming shortened V by 4 bases and J by 3 bases, and 16 bases separated the two germline ends. CDR3 DNA: TGTGCCAGCAGCTCAACAGGGGGGGGGAGCAAAAACATTCAGTACTTC. The encoded protein is CASSSTGGGSKNIQYF.

The genes are TRBV2 and TRBJ1-5; a weak D match, TRBD1 (6 bases). This CDR3 has 14 residues. V was cut by 3 bases and J by 4 bases, with 10 bases left in between. Germline assignment: CDR1 SNHLY and CDR2 FYNNEI. CDR3 residues: CASSDAQGNQPQHF. CDR3 coding DNA: TGTGCCAGCAGTGATGCACAGGGAAATCAGCCCCAGCATTTT.

The rearrangement uses TRBV6-2 or TRBV6-3 and TRBJ2-7, with D possibly being TRBD2 (6 bases). This CDR3 contains 14 residues. The germline gives CDR1 MNHEY, CDR2 SVGEGT. V lost 6 bases to trimming and J lost 1 base, with 13 bases between them. Here the CDR3 reads CASSKWRGSYEQYF. The CDR3 coding sequence is TGTGCCAGCAGCAAGTGGAGGGGTTCCTACGAGCAGTACTTC.

V and J are TRBV11-2 and TRBJ1-1, with 10 bases matching TRBD1. CDR1 and CDR2 (germline): SGHAT, FQNNGV. The CDR3 sequence is 18 residues long. Unmatched junction bases numbered 12, after V lost 2 bases and J lost 3 bases. CDR3 DNA sequence: TGTGCCAGCAGCTTATTACTGGGACAGGGGAAAAGGGACACTGAAGCTTTCTTT. Its translation is CASSLLLGQGKRDTEAFF.

This clone occurred a few times. CDR3 region: CASSVEDTSGGVNTRDTQYF. CDR3 DNA: TGTGCCAGCAGCGTAGAAGATACTAGCGGGGGGGTTAATACCAGAGATACGCAGTATTTT. The rearrangement links TRBV9 to TRBJ2-3; TRBD2 aligns across 13 bases. V shed 0 bases, J shed 5 bases, and the junction held 15 bases outside the gene matches. Germline lookup yields CDR1 SGDLS and CDR2 YYNGEE. The CDR3 covers 20 residues.

The CDR3 DNA reads as TGTGCCAGCAGCCCCAGTTTAGGGGTAGCGGACACTGAAGCTTTCTTT. It encodes CASSPSLGVADTEAFF. This chain links TRBV13 with TRBJ1-1, with D possibly being TRBD1 (5 bases). This CDR3 is 16 amino acids long. V gave up 5 bases and J gave up 3 bases, with 19 bases separating them. CDR1 is PRHDT and CDR2 is FYEKMQ in the germline V gene (reference sequence).

This chain links TRBV5-1 with TRBJ1-2; 11 positions agree with TRBD1. The trim removed 5 bases at V and 7 bases at J, leaving 7 bases unmatched. The CDR3 contains 14 residues. Per the germline V gene, CDR1 is SGHRS and CDR2 is YFSETQ. Written as DNA, the CDR3 is TGCGCCAGCAGATTCGGGACAGGGGGGGCTGGCTACACCTTC. Its protein product is CASRFGTGGAGYTF.

The chain combines TRBV6-2 or TRBV6-3 with TRBJ2-5; D gene unclear. Trimming removed 5 bases at V and 7 bases at J, with 11 bases between. The CDR3 is 12 amino acids. CDR1 is MNHEY, CDR2 SVGEGT, per germline. CDR3 DNA sequence: TGTGCCAGCAGTCCCCGATTCGGGACCCAGTACTTC. Its protein product is CASSPRFGTQYF.

The V and J genes are TRBV19 and TRBJ2-3; 7 bases map to TRBD2. CDR1 and CDR2 (germline): LNHDA, SQIVND (reference sequence). The CDR3 runs to 16 residues. The trim removed 5 bases at V and 1 base at J, leaving 9 bases unmatched. Written as DNA, the CDR3 is TGTGCCAGTAGTCCTCGTGGGAGCGGGGGCACAGATACGCAGTATTTT. This gives the protein CASSPRGSGGTDTQYF.

The gene calls are TRBV5-5 and TRBJ2-3, with TRBD2 matching over 11 bases. The V segment lost 1 base and the J segment 2 bases; nucleotides outside the gene matches: 12. Germline CDR1 and CDR2: SGHKS and YYEKEE (reference sequence). The CDR3 extends over 19 amino acids. CDR3 residues: CASSLFGLAGGLITDTQYF. CDR3 nucleotide sequence: TGTGCCAGCAGCTTGTTCGGGCTAGCGGGGGGCCTAATCACAGATACGCAGTATTTT. The entire variable domain, with the rest obtained from reference TRBV5-5 and TRBJ2-3, is as follows: DAGVTQSPTHLIKTRGQQVTLRCSPISGHKSVSWYQQVLGQGPQFIFQYYEKEERGRGNFPDRFSARQFPNYSSELNVNALLLGDSALYLCASSLFGLAGGLITDTQYFGPGTRLTVL.